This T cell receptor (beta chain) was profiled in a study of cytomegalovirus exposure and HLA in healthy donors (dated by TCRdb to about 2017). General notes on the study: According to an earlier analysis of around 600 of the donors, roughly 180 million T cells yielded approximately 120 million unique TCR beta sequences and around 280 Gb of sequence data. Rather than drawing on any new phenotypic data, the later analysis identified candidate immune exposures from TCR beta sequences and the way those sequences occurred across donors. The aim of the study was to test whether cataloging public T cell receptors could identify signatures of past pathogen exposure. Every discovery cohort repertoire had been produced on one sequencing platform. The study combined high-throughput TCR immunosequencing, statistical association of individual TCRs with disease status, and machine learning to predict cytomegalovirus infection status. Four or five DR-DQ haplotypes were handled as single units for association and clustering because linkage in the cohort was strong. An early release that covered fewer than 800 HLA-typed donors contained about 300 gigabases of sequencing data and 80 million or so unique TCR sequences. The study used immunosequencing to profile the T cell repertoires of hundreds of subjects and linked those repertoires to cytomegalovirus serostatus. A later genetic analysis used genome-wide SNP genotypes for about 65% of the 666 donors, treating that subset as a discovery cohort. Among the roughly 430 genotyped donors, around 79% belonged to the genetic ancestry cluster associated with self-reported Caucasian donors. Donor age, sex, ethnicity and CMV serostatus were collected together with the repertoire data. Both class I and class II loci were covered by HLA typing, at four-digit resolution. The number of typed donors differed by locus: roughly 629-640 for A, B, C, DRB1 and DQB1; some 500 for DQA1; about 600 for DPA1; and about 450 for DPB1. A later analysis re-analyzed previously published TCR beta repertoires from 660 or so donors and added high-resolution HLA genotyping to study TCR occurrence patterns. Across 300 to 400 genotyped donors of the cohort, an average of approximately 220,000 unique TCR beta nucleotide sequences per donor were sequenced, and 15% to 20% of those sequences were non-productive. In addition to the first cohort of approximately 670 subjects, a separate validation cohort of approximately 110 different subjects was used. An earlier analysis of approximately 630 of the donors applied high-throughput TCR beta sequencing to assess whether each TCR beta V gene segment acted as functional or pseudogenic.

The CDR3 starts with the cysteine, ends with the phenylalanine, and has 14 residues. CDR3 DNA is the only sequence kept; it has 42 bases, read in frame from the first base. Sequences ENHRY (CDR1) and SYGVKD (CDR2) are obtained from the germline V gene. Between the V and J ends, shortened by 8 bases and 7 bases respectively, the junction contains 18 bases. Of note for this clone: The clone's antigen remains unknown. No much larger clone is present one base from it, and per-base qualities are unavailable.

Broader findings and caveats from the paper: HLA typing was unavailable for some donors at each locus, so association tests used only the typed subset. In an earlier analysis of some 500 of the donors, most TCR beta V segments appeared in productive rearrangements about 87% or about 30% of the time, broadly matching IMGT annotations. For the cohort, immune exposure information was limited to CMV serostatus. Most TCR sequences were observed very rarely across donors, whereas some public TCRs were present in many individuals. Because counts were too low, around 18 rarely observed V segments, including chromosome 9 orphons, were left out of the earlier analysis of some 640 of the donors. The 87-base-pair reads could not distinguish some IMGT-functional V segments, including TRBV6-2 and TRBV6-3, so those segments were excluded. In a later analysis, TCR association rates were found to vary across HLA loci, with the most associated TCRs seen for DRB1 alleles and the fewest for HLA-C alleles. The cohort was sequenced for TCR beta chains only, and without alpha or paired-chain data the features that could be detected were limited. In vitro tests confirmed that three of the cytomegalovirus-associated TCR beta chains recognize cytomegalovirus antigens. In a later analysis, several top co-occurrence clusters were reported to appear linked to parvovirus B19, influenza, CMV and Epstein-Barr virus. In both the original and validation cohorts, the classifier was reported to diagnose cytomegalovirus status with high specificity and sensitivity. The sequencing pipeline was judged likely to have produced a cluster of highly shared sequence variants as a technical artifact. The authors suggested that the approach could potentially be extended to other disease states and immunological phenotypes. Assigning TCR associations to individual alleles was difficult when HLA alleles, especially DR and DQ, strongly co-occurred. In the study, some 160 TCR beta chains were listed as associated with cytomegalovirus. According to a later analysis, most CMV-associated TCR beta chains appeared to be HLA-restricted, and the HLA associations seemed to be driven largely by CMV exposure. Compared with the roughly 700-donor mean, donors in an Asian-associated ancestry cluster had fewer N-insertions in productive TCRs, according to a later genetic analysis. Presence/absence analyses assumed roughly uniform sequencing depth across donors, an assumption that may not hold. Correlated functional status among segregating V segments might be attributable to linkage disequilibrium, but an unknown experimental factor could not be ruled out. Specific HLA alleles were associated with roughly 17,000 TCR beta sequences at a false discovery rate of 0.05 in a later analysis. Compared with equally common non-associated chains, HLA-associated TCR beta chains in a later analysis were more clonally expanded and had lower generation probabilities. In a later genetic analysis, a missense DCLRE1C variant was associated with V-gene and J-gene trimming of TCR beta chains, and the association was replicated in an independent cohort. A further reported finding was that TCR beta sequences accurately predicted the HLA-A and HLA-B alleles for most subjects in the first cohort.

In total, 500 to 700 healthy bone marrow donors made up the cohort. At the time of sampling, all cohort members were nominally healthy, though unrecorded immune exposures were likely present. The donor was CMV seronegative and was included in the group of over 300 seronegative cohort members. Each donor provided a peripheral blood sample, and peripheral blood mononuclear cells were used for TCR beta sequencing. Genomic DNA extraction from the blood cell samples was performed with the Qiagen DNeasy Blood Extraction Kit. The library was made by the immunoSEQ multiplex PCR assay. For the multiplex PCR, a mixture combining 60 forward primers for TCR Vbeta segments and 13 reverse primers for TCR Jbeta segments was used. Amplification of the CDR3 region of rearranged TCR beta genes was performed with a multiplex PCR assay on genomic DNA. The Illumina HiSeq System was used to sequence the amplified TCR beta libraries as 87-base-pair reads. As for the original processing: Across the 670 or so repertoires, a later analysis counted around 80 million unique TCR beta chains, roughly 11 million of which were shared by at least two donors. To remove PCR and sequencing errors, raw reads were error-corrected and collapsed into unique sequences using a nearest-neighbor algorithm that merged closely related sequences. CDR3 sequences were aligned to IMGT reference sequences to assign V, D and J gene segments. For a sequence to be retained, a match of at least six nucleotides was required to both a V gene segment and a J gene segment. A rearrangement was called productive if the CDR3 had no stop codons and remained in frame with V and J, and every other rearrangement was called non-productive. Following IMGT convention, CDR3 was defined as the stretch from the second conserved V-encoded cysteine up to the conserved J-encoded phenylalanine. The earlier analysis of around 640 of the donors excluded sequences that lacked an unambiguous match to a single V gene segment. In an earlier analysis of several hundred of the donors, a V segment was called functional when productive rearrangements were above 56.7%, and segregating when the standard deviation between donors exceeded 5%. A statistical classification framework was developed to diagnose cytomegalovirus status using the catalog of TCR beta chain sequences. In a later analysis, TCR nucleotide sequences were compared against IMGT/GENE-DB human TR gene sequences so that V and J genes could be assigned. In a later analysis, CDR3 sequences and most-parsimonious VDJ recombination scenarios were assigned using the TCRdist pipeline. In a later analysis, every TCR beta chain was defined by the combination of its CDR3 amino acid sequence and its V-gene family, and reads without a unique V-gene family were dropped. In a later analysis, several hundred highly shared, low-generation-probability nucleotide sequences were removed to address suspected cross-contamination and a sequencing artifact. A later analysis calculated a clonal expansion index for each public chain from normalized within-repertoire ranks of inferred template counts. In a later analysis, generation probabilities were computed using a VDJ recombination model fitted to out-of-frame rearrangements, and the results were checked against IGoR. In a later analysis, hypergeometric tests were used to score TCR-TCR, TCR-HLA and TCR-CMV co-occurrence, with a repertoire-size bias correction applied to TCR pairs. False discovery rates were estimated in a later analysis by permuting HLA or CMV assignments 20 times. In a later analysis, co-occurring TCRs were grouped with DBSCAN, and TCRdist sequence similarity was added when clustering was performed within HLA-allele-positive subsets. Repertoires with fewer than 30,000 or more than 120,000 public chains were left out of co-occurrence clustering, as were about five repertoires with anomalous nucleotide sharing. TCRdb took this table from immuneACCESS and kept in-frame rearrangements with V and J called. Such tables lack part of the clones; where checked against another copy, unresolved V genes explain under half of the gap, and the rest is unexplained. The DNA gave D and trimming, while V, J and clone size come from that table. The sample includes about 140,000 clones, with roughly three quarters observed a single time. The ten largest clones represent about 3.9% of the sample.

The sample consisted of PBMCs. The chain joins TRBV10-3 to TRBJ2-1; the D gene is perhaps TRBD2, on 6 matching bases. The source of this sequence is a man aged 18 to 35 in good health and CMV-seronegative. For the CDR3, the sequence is CAIVGEAVGNEQFF. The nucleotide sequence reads TGTGCCATCGTTGGGGAGGCCGTGGGGAATGAGCAGTTCTTC.